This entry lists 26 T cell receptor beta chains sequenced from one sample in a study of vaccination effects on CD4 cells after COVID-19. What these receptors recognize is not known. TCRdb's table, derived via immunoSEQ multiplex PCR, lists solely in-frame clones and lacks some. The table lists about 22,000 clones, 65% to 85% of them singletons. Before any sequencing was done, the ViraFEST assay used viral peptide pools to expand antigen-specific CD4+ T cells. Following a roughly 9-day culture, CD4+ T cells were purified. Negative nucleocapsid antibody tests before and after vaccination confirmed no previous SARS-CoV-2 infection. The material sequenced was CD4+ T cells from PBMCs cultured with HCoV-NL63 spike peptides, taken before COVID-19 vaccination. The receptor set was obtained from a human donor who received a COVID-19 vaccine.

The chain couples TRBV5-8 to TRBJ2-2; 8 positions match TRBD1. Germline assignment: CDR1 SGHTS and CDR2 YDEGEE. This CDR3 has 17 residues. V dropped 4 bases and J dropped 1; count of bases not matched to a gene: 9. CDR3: CASSTPRGLVNTGELFF. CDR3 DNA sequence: TGTGCCAGCAGCACACCCAGGGGGCTTGTGAACACCGGGGAGCTGTTTTTT.

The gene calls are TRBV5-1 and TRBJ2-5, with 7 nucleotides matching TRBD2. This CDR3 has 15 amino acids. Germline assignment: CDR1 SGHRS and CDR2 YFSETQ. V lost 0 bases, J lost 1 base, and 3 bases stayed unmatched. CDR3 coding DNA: TGCGCCAGCAGCTTGGGGTCTAGCGGCCAAGAGACCCAGTACTTC. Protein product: CASSLGSSGQETQYF.

Written as DNA, the CDR3 is TGTGCCAGCACCCTCGACACTGAAGCTTTCTTT. It specifies CASTLDTEAFF. The J gene is TRBJ1-1, the V gene TRBV6-5; unclear D gene. Germline V lookup: CDR1 MNHEY, CDR2 SVGAGI. V was shortened by 7 bases and J by 3 bases, with 6 bases between the two germline ends. This CDR3 contains 11 residues.

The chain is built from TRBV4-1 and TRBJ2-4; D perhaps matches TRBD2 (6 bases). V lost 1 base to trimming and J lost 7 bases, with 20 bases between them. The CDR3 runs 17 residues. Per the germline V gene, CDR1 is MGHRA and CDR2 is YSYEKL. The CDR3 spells CASSQGAAREVRNIQYF. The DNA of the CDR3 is TGCGCCAGCAGCCAAGGGGCCGCCAGGGAGGTGAGGAACATTCAGTACTTC.

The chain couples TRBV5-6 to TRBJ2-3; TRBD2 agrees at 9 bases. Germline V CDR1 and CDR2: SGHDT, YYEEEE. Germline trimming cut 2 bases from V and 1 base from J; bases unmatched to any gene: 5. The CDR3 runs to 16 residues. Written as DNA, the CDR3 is TGTGCCAGCAGCTTCCGAGCGGGGGGCCGCACAGATACGCAGTATTTT. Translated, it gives CASSFRAGGRTDTQYF.

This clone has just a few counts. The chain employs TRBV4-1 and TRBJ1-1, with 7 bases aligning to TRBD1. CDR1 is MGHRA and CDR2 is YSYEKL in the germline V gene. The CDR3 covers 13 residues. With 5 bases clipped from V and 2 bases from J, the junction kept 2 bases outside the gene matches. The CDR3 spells CASSRTGNTEAFF. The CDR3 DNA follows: TGCGCCAGCAGCAGGACAGGTAACACTGAAGCTTTCTTT.

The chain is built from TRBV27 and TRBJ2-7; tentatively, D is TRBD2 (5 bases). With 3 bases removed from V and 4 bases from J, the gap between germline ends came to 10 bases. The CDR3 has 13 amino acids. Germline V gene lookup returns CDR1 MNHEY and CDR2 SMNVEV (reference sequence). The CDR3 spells CASSFGVGYEQYF. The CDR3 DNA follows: TGTGCCAGCAGTTTCGGGGTGGGGTACGAGCAGTACTTC.

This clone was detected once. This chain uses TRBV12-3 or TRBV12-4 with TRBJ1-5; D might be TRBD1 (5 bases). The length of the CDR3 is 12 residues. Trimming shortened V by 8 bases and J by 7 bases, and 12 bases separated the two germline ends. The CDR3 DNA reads TGTGCCAGCTGCGATTGGGGCCAGCCCCAGCATTTT. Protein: CASCDWGQPQHF.

In DNA form, the CDR3 reads TGTGCCAGCAGTACCAGGGGTAGCGGGAGGTGGGAGCAGTACTTC. Protein product: CASSTRGSGRWEQYF. J is TRBJ2-7 and V is TRBV28; TRBD2 agrees at 10 bases. The CDR3 extends over 15 amino acids. After removal of 5 bases from V and 7 bases from J, the junction contained 11 bases not matched to a gene. CDR1 MDHEN and CDR2 SYDVKM come from the germline V gene.

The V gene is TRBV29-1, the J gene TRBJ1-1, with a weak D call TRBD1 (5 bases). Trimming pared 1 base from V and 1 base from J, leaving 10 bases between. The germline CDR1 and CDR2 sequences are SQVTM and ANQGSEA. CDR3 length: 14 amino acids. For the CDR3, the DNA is TGCAGCGTTGAAGGGGGAGGGGCGAACACTGAAGCTTTCTTT. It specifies CSVEGGGANTEAFF.

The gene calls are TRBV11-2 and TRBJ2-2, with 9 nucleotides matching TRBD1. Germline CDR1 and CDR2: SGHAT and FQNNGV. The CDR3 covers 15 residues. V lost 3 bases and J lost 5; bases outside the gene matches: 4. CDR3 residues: CASSLLQGATGELFF. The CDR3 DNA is TGTGCCAGCAGCTTGCTACAGGGGGCGACCGGGGAGCTGTTTTTT.

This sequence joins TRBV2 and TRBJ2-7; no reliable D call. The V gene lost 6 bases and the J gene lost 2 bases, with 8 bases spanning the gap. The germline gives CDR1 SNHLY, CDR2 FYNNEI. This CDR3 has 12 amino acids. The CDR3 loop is CASSQNTYEQYF. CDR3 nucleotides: TGTGCCAGCAGCCAAAATACCTACGAGCAGTACTTC.

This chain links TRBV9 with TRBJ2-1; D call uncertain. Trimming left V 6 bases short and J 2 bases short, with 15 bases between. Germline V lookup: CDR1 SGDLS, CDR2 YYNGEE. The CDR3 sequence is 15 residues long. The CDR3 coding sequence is TGTGCCAGCACCTACCGAGACGCTCCCTACAATGAGCAGTTCTTC. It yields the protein CASTYRDAPYNEQFF.

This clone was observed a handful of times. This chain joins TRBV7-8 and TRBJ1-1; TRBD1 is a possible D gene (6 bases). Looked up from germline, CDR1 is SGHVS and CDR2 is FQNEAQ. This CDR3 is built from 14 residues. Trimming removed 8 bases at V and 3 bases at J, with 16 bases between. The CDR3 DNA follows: TGTGCCAGCCGGGGGGCGAGTGGGTACACTGAAGCTTTCTTT. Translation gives CASRGASGYTEAFF.

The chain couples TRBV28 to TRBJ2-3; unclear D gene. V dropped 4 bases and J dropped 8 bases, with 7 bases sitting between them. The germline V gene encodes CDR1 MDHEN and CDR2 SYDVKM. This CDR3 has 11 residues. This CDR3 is CASSSEATQYF. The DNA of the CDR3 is TGTGCCAGCAGTTCGGAAGCTACGCAGTATTTT. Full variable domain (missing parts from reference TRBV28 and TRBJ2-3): DVKVTQSSRYLVKRTGEKVFLECVQDMDHENMFWYRQDPGLGLRLIYFSYDVKMKEKGDIPEGYSVSREKKERFSLILESASTNQTSMYLCASSSEATQYFGPGTRLTVL.

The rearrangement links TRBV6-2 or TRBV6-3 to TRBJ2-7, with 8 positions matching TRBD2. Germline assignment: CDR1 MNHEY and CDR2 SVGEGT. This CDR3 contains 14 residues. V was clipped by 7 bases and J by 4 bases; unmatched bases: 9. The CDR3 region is CASNPSGSPYEQYF. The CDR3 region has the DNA TGTGCCAGCAACCCAAGCGGGAGTCCTTACGAGCAGTACTTC.

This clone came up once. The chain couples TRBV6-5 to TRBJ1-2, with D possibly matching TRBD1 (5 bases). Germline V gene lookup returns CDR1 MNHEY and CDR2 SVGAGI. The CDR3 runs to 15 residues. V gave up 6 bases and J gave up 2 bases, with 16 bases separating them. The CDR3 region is CASSSPAGGNYGYTF. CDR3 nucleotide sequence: TGTGCCAGCAGCTCACCGGCGGGGGGGAACTATGGCTACACCTTC.

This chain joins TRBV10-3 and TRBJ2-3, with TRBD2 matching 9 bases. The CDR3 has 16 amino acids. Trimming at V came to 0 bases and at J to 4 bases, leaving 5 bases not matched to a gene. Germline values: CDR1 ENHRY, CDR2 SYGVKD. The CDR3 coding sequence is TGTGCCATCAGTGAGTCTGCGGGAGGGCGGGCAGATACGCAGTATTTT. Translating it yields CAISESAGGRADTQYF.

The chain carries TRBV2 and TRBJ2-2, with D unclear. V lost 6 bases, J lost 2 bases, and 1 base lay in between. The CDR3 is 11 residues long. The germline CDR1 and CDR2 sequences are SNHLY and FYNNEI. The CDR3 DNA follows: TGTGCCAGCAGAAACACCGGGGAGCTGTTTTTT. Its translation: CASRNTGELFF.

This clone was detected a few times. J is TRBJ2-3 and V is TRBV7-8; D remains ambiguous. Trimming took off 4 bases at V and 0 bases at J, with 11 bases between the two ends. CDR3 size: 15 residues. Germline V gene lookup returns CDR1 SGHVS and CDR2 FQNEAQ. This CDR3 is CASSSPSTSTDTQYF. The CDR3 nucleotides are TGTGCCAGCAGCTCCCCCTCTACTAGCACAGATACGCAGTATTTT.

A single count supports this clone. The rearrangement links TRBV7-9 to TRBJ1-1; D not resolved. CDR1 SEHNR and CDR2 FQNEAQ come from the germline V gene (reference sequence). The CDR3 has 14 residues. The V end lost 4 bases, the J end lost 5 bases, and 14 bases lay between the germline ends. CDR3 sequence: CASSSLLGNTEAFF. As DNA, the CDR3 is TGTGCCAGCAGCTCTCTGCTTGGTAATACTGAAGCTTTCTTT.

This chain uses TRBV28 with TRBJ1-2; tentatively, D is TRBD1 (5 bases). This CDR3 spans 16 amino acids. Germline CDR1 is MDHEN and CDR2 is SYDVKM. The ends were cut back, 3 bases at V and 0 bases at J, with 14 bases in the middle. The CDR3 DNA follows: TGTGCCAGCAGTTTTGGGGCAGTTTGGACTAACTATGGCTACACCTTC. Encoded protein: CASSFGAVWTNYGYTF.

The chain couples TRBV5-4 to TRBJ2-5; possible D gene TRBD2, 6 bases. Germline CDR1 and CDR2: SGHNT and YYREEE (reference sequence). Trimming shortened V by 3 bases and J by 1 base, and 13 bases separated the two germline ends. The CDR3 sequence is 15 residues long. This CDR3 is CASSWGPGVQETQYF. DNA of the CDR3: TGTGCCAGCAGCTGGGGCCCGGGGGTCCAAGAGACCCAGTACTTC.

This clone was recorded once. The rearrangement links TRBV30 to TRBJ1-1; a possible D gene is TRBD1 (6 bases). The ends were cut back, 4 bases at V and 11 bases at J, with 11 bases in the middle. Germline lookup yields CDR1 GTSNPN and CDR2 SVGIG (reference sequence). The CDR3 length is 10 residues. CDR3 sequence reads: CAWKGGGAFF. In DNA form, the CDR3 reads TGTGCCTGGAAGGGGGGAGGTGCTTTCTTT.

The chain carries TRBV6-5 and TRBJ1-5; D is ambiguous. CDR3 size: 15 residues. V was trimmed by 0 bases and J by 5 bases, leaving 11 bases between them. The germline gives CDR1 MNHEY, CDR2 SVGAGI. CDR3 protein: CASSYSRGPHQPQHF. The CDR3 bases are TGTGCCAGCAGTTACTCTCGAGGGCCCCATCAGCCCCAGCATTTT.

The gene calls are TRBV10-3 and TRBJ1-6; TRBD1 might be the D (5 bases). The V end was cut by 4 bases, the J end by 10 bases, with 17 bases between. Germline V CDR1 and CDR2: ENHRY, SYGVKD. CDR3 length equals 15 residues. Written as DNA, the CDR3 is TGTGCCATCAGTGCCGGCCCTGGGGACGGATCACCCCTCCACTTT. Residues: CAISAGPGDGSPLHF.